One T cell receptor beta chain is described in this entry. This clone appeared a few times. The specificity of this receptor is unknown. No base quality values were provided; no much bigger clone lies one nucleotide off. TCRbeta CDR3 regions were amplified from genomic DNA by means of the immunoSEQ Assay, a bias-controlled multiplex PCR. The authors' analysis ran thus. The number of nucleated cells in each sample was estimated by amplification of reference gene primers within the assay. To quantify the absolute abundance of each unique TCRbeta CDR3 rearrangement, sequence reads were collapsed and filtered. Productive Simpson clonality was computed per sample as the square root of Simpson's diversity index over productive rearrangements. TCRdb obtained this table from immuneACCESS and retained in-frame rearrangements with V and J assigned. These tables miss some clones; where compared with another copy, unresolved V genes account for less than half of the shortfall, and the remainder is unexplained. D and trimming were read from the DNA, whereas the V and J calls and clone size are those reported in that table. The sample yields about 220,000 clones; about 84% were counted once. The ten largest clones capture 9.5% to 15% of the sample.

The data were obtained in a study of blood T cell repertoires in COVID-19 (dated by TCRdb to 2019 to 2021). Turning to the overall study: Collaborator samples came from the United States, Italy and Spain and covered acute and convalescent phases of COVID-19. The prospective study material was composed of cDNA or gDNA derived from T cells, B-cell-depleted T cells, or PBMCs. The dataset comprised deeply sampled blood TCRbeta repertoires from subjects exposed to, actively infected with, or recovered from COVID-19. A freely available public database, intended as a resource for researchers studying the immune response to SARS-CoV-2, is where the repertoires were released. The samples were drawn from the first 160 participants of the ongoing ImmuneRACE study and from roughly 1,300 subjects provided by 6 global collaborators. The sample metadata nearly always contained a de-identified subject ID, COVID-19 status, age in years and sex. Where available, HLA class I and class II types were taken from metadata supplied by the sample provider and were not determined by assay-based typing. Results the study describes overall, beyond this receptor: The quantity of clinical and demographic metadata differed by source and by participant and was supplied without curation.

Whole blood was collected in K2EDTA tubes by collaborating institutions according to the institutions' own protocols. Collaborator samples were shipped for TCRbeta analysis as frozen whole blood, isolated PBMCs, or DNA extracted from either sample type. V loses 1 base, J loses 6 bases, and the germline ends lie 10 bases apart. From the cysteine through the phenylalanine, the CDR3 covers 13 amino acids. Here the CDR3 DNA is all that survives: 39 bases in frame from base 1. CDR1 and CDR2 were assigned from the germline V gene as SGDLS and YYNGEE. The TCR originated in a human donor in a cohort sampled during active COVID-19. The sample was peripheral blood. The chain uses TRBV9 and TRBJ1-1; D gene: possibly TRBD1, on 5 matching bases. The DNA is TGTGCCAGCAGCGTACTTACGGGGGCTGAAGCTTTCTTT. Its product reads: CASSVLTGAEAFF. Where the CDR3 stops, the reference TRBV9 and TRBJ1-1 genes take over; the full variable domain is DSGVTQTPKHLITATGQRVTLRCSPRSGDLSVYWYQQSLDQGLQFLIQYYNGEERAKGNILERFSAQQFPDLHSELNLSSLELGDSALYFCASSVLTGAEAFFGQGTRLTVV.